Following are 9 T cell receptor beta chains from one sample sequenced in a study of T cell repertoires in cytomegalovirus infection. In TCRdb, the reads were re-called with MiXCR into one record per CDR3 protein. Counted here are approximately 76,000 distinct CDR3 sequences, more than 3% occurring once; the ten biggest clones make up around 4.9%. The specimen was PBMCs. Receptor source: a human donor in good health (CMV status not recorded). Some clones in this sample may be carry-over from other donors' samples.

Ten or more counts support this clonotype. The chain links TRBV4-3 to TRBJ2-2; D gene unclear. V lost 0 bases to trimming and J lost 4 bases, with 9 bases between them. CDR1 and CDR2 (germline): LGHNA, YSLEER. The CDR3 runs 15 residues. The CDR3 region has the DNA TGCGCCAGCAGCCAAGATAGTCAGATCACCGGGGAGCTGTTTTTT. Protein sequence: CASSQDSQITGELFF.

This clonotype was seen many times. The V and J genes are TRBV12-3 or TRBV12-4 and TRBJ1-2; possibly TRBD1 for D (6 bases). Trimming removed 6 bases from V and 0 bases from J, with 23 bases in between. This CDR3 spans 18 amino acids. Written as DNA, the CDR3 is TGTGCCAGCAGCGCGACGACCAGGGGCCTGAGGACTAACTATGGCTACACCTTC. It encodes CASSATTRGLRTNYGYTF.

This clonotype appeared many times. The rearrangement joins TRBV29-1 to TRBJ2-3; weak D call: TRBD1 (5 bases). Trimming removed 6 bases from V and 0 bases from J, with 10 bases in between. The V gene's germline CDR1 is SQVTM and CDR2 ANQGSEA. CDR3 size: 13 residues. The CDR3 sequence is CSVTGASTDTQYF. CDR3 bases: TGCAGCGTAACAGGAGCTAGCACAGATACGCAGTATTTT.

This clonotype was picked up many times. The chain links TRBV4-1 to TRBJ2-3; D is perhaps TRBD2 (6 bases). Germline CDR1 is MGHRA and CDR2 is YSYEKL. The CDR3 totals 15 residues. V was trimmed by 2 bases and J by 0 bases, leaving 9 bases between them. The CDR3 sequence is CASSQLGLSTDTQYF. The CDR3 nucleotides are TGCGCCAGCAGCCAACTGGGACTCAGCACAGATACGCAGTATTTT.

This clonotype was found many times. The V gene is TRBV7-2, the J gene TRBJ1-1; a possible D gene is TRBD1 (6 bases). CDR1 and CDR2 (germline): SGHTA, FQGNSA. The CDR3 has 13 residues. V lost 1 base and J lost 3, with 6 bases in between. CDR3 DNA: TGTGCCAGCAGCTTAGACAGGGACACTGAAGCTTTCTTT. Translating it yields CASSLDRDTEAFF.

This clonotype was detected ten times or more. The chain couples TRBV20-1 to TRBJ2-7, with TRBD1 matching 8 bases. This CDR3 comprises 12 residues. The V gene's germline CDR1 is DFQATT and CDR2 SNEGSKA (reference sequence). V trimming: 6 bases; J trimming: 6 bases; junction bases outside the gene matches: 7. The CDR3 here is CSASGQGREQYF. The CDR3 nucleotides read TGCAGTGCAAGCGGACAGGGACGCGAGCAGTACTTC.

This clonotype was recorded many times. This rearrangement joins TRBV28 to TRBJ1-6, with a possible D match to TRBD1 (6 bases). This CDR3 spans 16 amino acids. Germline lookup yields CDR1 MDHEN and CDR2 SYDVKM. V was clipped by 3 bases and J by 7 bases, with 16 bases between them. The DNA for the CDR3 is TGTGCCAGCAGTTTGGCCACAGGACAGAGGAATTCACCCCTCCACTTT. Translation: CASSLATGQRNSPLHF.

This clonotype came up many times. The DNA for the CDR3 is TGTGCCAGCCGACTATCGGGTCAGCAGAGCCCTGAAGCTTTCTTT. This codes for CASRLSGQQSPEAFF. V gene TRBV12-3 or TRBV12-4 combines with J gene TRBJ1-1; the D is unclear. CDR3 length equals 15 residues. The V end was cut by 8 bases, the J end by 6 bases, with 22 bases between.

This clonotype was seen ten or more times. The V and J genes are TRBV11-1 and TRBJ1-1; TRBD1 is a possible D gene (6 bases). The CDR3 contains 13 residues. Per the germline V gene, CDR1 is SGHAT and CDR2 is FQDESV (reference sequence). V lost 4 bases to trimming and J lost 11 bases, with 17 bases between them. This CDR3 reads CASSYQRGQGAFF. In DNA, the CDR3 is TGTGCCAGCAGCTATCAACGGGGGCAGGGGGCTTTCTTT.